Listed below are T cell receptor beta chains from one sample, sequenced in a study of shared clonotypes between healthy human individuals. Assay used: immunoSEQ multiplex PCR; TCRdb lists only in-frame clones, some missing. The table records over 2 million clones, 85% to 95% of them present only once. Material for sequencing was naive CD4+ T cells sorted from blood. These receptor sequences come from a young man in good health. Each CDR3 is given with its conserved first and last residue. The D gene is left open where the match is weak. The size of a clone is reported for some rows only, either as once, few or many, or as a class for expanded clones.

clone size	D gene	V gene	J gene	CDR3 protein	CDR3 DNA
-	-	TRBV6-4	TRBJ1-5	CASSDTGIGGQPQHF	TGTGCCAGCAGTGACACGGGGATAGGAGGGCAGCCCCAGCATTTT
once	TRBD1	TRBV7-3	TRBJ2-3	CASSLTTDRGTDTQYF	TGTGCCAGCAGCTTAACGACGGACAGGGGGACAGATACGCAGTATTTT
-	TRBD2	TRBV5-8	TRBJ2-1	CASSLLTSGPNEQFF	TGTGCCAGCAGCTTGCTGACTAGCGGGCCCAATGAGCAGTTCTTC
-	-	TRBV19	TRBJ1-1	CASSIGGGPEAFF	TGTGCCAGTAGTATAGGTGGGGGACCAGAAGCTTTCTTT
-	-	TRBV5-4	TRBJ2-7	CASSSPIIGSEQYF	TGTGCCAGCAGCTCTCCAATCATTGGGTCCGAGCAGTACTTC
-	-	TRBV29-1	TRBJ2-2	CSVELAWGELFF	TGCAGCGTTGAACTCGCGTGGGGGGAGCTGTTTTTT
once	-	TRBV6-6	TRBJ1-3	CASSWEGTGNTIYF	TGTGCCAGCAGTTGGGAGGGGACAGGAAACACCATATATTTT
-	-	TRBV5-5	TRBJ1-6	CASSLASSYNSPLHF	TGTGCCAGCAGCTTGGCCAGCTCCTATAATTCACCCCTCCACTTT
-	TRBD1	TRBV6-1	TRBJ1-1	CASSELRTGAMNTEAFF	TGTGCCAGCAGTGAACTTCGGACAGGGGCAATGAACACTGAAGCTTTCTTT
-	-	TRBV28	TRBJ1-2	CASRPPPEGKSYGYTF	TGTGCCAGCAGACCCCCCCCCGAGGGGAAGTCGTATGGCTACACCTTC
-	-	TRBV9	TRBJ1-1	CASSVGGIMNTEAFF	TGTGCCAGCAGCGTTGGGGGGATTATGAACACTGAAGCTTTCTTT
-	TRBD2	TRBV6-5	TRBJ2-7	CASSYGLAAYEQYF	TGTGCCAGCAGTTACGGCCTAGCGGCCTACGAGCAGTACTTC
-	-	TRBV5-1	TRBJ1-3	CASSSANTIYF	TGCGCCAGCTCTTCTGCTAACACCATATATTTT
-	TRBD1	TRBV9	TRBJ1-2	CASAGQANYGYTF	TGTGCCAGCGCCGGACAGGCTAACTATGGCTACACCTTC
-	-	TRBV6-1	TRBJ2-7	CASAGSSYEQYF	TGTGCCAGCGCCGGGAGCTCCTACGAGCAGTACTTC
-	-	TRBV9	TRBJ2-3	CASSGGTYTSTDTQYF	TGTGCCAGCAGCGGGGGGACGTACACTAGCACAGATACGCAGTATTTT
-	-	TRBV30	TRBJ1-3	CAWRRGLGSRGGNTIYF	TGTGCCTGGAGACGAGGGCTGGGTTCTCGGGGTGGAAACACCATATATTTT
-	TRBD2	TRBV6-5	TRBJ2-2	CASSRSGGDTGELFF	TGTGCCAGCAGTCGTAGCGGGGGAGACACCGGGGAGCTGTTTTTT
-	-	TRBV6-5	TRBJ2-3	CASTPPSTDTQYF	TGTGCCAGCACCCCCCCCTCCACAGATACGCAGTATTTT
few	-	TRBV27	TRBJ2-7	CASEYLFERIEYF	TGTGCCAGCGAATACCTCTTTGAGAGGATTGAGTACTTC
-	TRBD2	TRBV5-1	TRBJ2-5	CASSPRTRGGETQYF	TGCGCCAGCAGCCCGAGGACTAGGGGTGGGGAGACCCAGTACTTC
-	TRBD1	TRBV5-1	TRBJ1-1	CASSSTGRKDEAFF	TGCGCCAGCAGCTCGACAGGGAGAAAGGATGAAGCTTTCTTT
-	TRBD1	TRBV5-6	TRBJ1-2	CASSFNRGNYGYTF	TGTGCCAGCAGCTTCAACAGGGGGAACTATGGCTACACCTTC
-	-	TRBV11-2	TRBJ2-1	CASSLAGAYNEQFF	TGTGCCAGCAGCTTAGCGGGGGCCTACAATGAGCAGTTCTTC
-	TRBD2	TRBV11-2	TRBJ2-1	CASSLSGRSYNEQFF	TGTGCCAGCAGCTTGAGCGGGAGGTCCTACAATGAGCAGTTCTTC
-	-	TRBV18	TRBJ1-2	CASSPSEGHGYTF	TGTGCCAGCTCACCTTCGGAGGGTCATGGCTACACCTTC
-	-	TRBV5-1	TRBJ2-3	CASSPKTGPTDTQYF	TGCGCCAGCAGCCCGAAGACAGGTCCCACAGATACGCAGTATTTT
-	-	TRBV6-5	TRBJ2-2	CASSPFGQSTGELFF	TGTGCCAGCAGCCCCTTCGGACAGAGCACCGGGGAGCTGTTTTTT
-	TRBD2	TRBV9	TRBJ2-5	CASSVGLAGGYETQYF	TGTGCCAGCAGCGTAGGACTAGCGGGGGGCTACGAGACCCAGTACTTC
-	TRBD2	TRBV7-2	TRBJ2-1	CASSLGLAGYNEQFF	TGTGCCAGCAGCTTAGGGCTAGCGGGGTACAATGAGCAGTTCTTC
-	TRBD1	TRBV7-9	TRBJ1-4	CASSMRQGEDEKLFF	TGTGCCAGCAGCATGCGACAGGGGGAAGATGAAAAACTGTTTTTT
-	-	TRBV7-9	TRBJ2-1	CASSLSISYNEQFF	TGTGCCAGCAGCTTATCCATCTCCTACAATGAGCAGTTCTTC
-	-	TRBV18	TRBJ2-7	CASSPLETYEQYF	TGTGCCAGCTCACCATTAGAGACCTACGAGCAGTACTTC
-	-	TRBV5-1	TRBJ2-5	CASSLRQETQYF	TGCGCCAGCTCCCTTCGACAAGAGACCCAGTACTTC
-	-	TRBV6-6	TRBJ1-5	CASSRDAGGSQPQHF	TGTGCCAGCAGTCGGGACGCCGGAGGAAGTCAGCCCCAGCATTTT
-	-	TRBV2	TRBJ2-4	CASGPEAFKNIQYF	TGTGCCAGCGGACCAGAAGCCTTCAAAAACATTCAGTACTTC
once	-	TRBV6-5	TRBJ1-4	CASRETGTVNEKLFF	TGTGCCAGCAGAGAAACCGGGACGGTTAATGAAAAACTGTTTTTT
-	TRBD2	TRBV9	TRBJ2-4	CASGREDIQYF	TGTGCCAGCGGGAGGGAAGACATTCAGTACTTC
-	TRBD1	TRBV7-2	TRBJ1-1	CASSSGGKRNTEAFF	TGTGCCAGCAGCTCAGGGGGCAAGAGGAACACTGAAGCTTTCTTT
-	-	TRBV1	TRBJ2-5	CTSSQVGVRGGRETQYF	TGCACCAGCAGCCAAGTTGGGGTGCGGGGGGGTAGAGAGACCCAGTACTTC
-	TRBD2	TRBV2	TRBJ2-5	CASSDMRGAQETQYF	TGTGCCAGCAGTGACATGCGGGGGGCTCAAGAGACCCAGTACTTC
-	-	TRBV6-1	TRBJ1-1	CASSDQGAVGNTEAFF	TGTGCCAGCAGTGACCAGGGCGCTGTGGGTAACACTGAAGCTTTCTTT
-	TRBD1	TRBV2	TRBJ2-5	CASSPGTGGWETQYF	TGTGCCAGCAGCCCCGGGACAGGGGGCTGGGAGACCCAGTACTTC
-	TRBD2	TRBV4-2	TRBJ2-3	CASSPGTSGGGTDTQYF	TGTGCCAGCAGCCCCGGGACTAGCGGGGGGGGCACAGATACGCAGTATTTT
-	TRBD1	TRBV5-4	TRBJ1-2	CASSYDRGSPYGYTF	TGTGCCAGCAGCTATGACAGGGGGTCTCCCTATGGCTACACCTTC
-	-	TRBV2	TRBJ1-6	CASSQQGNENSPLHF	TGTGCCAGCAGTCAACAGGGAAATGAGAATTCACCCCTCCACTTT
-	-	TRBV29-1	TRBJ1-1	CSVEDLAGTEAFF	TGCAGCGTTGAAGATCTCGCGGGCACTGAAGCTTTCTTT
-	TRBD1	TRBV11-2	TRBJ1-1	CASSQDRVNTEAFF	TGTGCCAGCAGCCAAGACAGGGTAAACACTGAAGCTTTCTTT
-	-	TRBV7-2	TRBJ2-5	CASRPGWGLGETQYF	TGTGCCAGCAGACCAGGGTGGGGCCTGGGGGAGACCCAGTACTTC
-	-	TRBV27	TRBJ2-7	CASRKTGLSSYEQYF	TGTGCCAGCAGGAAAACAGGGTTAAGCTCCTACGAGCAGTACTTC
-	-	TRBV30	TRBJ2-5	CAWGQGKETQYF	TGTGCCTGGGGGCAGGGTAAAGAGACCCAGTACTTC
-	TRBD2	TRBV4-3	TRBJ2-3	CASSQGREGVTRTDTQYF	TGCGCCAGCAGCCAAGGGCGGGAGGGAGTGACGAGGACAGATACGCAGTATTTT